These 20 T cell receptor beta chains originate from one sample sequenced in a study of PD-L1 blockade in urothelial cancer. The assay was immunoSEQ multiplex PCR, and TCRdb's table has in-frame clones only and misses some. Of approximately 120,000 clones in the sample, 86% were seen once. Indicated time point: peripheral blood 6 weeks after treatment start. The source was PBMCs, collected around atezolizumab (anti-PD-L1) treatment. These receptors all come from a man aged 45-65 years with urothelial cancer.

The chain links TRBV6-1 to TRBJ1-2; maybe TRBD1 (6 bases). The V gene lost 9 bases and the J gene lost 7 bases, with 24 bases spanning the gap. The CDR3 runs 15 residues. CDR1 is MNHNS and CDR2 is SASEGT in the germline V gene. The CDR3 nucleotides read TGTGCCAGTAACCTTCACCGGGACATATTCGCTGGCTACACCTTC. Translating it yields CASNLHRDIFAGYTF.

The rearrangement uses TRBV27 and TRBJ2-1; tentatively, D is TRBD2 (6 bases). The CDR3 is made up of 14 amino acids. V was shortened by 7 bases and J by 1 base, with 11 bases between the two germline ends. Germline CDR1 is MNHEY and CDR2 is SMNVEV (reference sequence). CDR3 nucleotides: TGTGCCAGCACCAGGCTAGCGTCCTACAATGAGCAGTTCTTC. The encoded protein is CASTRLASYNEQFF.

This chain links TRBV5-1 with TRBJ2-1; 10 bases are shared with TRBD2. CDR3 length: 15 amino acids. The V gene end was trimmed by 1 base and the J gene end by 8 bases; junction bases not matched to a gene: 6. Germline-derived CDR1 and CDR2 are SGHRS and YFSETQ. The CDR3 DNA sequence: TGCGCCAGCAGCTTGAGCGGGAGGGCCGGGGATGAGCAGTTCTTC. As protein: CASSLSGRAGDEQFF.

The chain recombines TRBV15 with TRBJ2-5, with D possibly being TRBD2 (6 bases). Germline loops: CDR1 LNHNV, CDR2 YYDKDF (reference sequence). V shed 1 base and J shed 5 bases, with 14 bases lying between them. This CDR3 is 15 amino acids long. The CDR3: CATSRAGGAGETQYF. DNA for the CDR3: TGTGCCACCAGCAGAGCCGGAGGGGCGGGTGAGACCCAGTACTTC. The complete variable domain, with remaining parts taken from reference TRBV15 and TRBJ2-5, reads DAMVIQNPRYQVTQFGKPVTLSCSQTLNHNVMYWYQQKSSQAPKLLFHYYDKDFNNEADTPDNFQSRRPNTSFCFLDIRSPGLGDTAMYLCATSRAGGAGETQYFGPGTRLLVL.

This clone was picked up one time. CDR3 DNA sequence: TGTGCCAGCAGCCTGGACAGGGCTGGAAACACCATATATTTT. Its translation is CASSLDRAGNTIYF. V usage is TRBV7-2 and J usage is TRBJ1-3, with 8 bases aligning to TRBD1. Germline loops: CDR1 SGHTA, CDR2 FQGNSA. Trimming removed 5 bases from V and 2 bases from J; junction bases left unmatched: 2. The CDR3 length is 14 residues.

The chain is built from TRBV19 and TRBJ2-2; TRBD1 matches at 10 bases. The V gene's germline CDR1 is LNHDA and CDR2 SQIVND (reference sequence). CDR3 length: 16 residues. Trimming took 3 bases from V and 1 from J; bases not matched to a gene: 2. The CDR3 DNA reads TGTGCCAGTAGTATCGGACAGGGGGGGAACACCGGGGAGCTGTTTTTT. It translates to CASSIGQGGNTGELFF.

The chain has TRBV14 and TRBJ1-2; 7 bases are shared with TRBD1. Looked up from germline, CDR1 is SGHDN and CDR2 is FVKESK. With V trimmed by 0 bases and J by 7 bases, 5 bases remained unmatched. CDR3 size: 14 residues. The CDR3 nucleotides read TGTGCCAGCAGCCAAGACGACAGGGTTACTGGCTACACCTTC. This codes for CASSQDDRVTGYTF.

The gene calls are TRBV1 and TRBJ2-1; the table's D call, TRBD2, has no DNA check behind it. TRBV1 is an annotated pseudogene. The CDR3 is 12 residues long. CDR3 nucleotides: TGCACCAGCAGCCCAGGAGGAGATGAGCAGTTCTTC. This sequence encodes CTSSPGGDEQFF.

The chain joins TRBV25-1 to TRBJ2-1; 10 nucleotides align to TRBD2. V lost 1 base and J lost 2; bases outside the gene matches: 8. This CDR3 is built from 18 residues. Germline V gene lookup returns CDR1 MGHDK and CDR2 SYGVNS. CDR3 sequence reads: CASSELFPLAGAYNEQFF. The CDR3 coding sequence is TGTGCCAGCAGTGAATTATTCCCGCTAGCGGGAGCCTACAATGAGCAGTTCTTC.

The chain links TRBV11-2 to TRBJ2-1; the D is unclear. From germline, CDR1 is SGHAT and CDR2 FQNNGV. This CDR3 contains 13 residues. Trimming took 4 bases from V and 2 from J, leaving 6 bases between them. Here the CDR3 reads CASSSPAYNEQFF. CDR3 bases: TGTGCCAGCAGCTCCCCAGCCTACAATGAGCAGTTCTTC. The entire variable domain, with the rest obtained from reference TRBV11-2 and TRBJ2-1, is as follows: EAGVAQSPRYKIIEKRQSVAFWCNPISGHATLYWYQQILGQGPKLLIQFQNNGVVDDSQLPKDRFSAERLKGVDSTLKIQPAKLEDSAVYLCASSSPAYNEQFFGPGTRLTVL.

The chain has TRBV4-2 and TRBJ2-1; 11 positions agree with TRBD2. The CDR3 runs 15 residues. Germline lookup yields CDR1 LGHNA and CDR2 YNFKEQ. V shed 3 bases, J shed 9 bases, and the junction held 7 bases outside the gene matches. CDR3 in amino acids: CASSQKLAGDPEQFF. DNA for the CDR3: TGTGCCAGCAGCCAGAAACTAGCGGGAGACCCTGAGCAGTTCTTC.

V usage is TRBV6-1 and J usage is TRBJ1-2; TRBD1 matches 8 bases. The J segment lost 3 bases and the V segment lost 7 bases, leaving 10 bases of the junction unmatched. CDR1 MNHNS and CDR2 SASEGT come from the germline V gene. This CDR3 spans 15 amino acids. CDR3 DNA sequence: TGTGCCAGCACCTGGACAGGGAACCAGCACTATGGCTACACCTTC. Encoded protein: CASTWTGNQHYGYTF.

The rearrangement uses TRBV30 and TRBJ2-7, with 9 bases aligning to TRBD1. In germline, CDR1 is GTSNPN, CDR2 SVGIG (reference sequence). This CDR3 is 14 amino acids long. With V trimmed by 4 bases and J by 5 bases, 9 bases remained unmatched. As DNA, the CDR3 is TGTGCCTGGACCTCCGGGACAGGGCGACACGAGCAGTACTTC. Amino acids: CAWTSGTGRHEQYF.

J is TRBJ2-7 and V is TRBV18; tentative D call: TRBD1 (5 bases). The CDR3 is 14 residues long. From germline, CDR1 is KGHSH and CDR2 LQKENI. V shed 1 base and J shed 0 bases, with 7 bases lying between them. CDR3 in amino acids: CASSPQGNSYEQYF. The DNA of the CDR3 is TGTGCCAGCTCACCACAGGGGAACTCCTACGAGCAGTACTTC.

The chain links TRBV28 to TRBJ1-5, with D possibly matching TRBD1 (5 bases). The CDR3 is 16 residues long. Trimming removed 3 bases at V and 5 bases at J, with 17 bases between. CDR1 MDHEN and CDR2 SYDVKM come from the germline V gene. CDR3 region: CASSFGGVGWHQPQHF. CDR3 DNA sequence: TGTGCCAGCAGTTTTGGAGGGGTGGGATGGCATCAGCCCCAGCATTTT.

Comment on this clone: The same CDR3 arises from other DNA sequences in this sample as well. V gene TRBV7-3 combines with J gene TRBJ2-3, with 15 bases that match TRBD2. Germline CDR1 is SGHTA and CDR2 is FQGTGA. The CDR3 runs 16 residues. J was trimmed by 5 bases and V by 3 bases; bases with no gene match: 3. CDR3 in DNA: TGTGCCAGCAGCTTTGGACTAGCGGGAGGGGTAGATACGCAGTATTTT. Protein product: CASSFGLAGGVDTQYF. Based on the CDR3 plus reference TRBV7-3 and TRBJ2-3, the full variable domain is GAGVSQTPSNKVTEKGKYVELRCDPISGHTALYWYRQSLGQGPEFLIYFQGTGAADDSGLPNDRFFAVRPEGSVSTLKIQRTERGDSAVYLCASSFGLAGGVDTQYFGPGTRLTVL.

This clone came up once. The V gene is TRBV2, the J gene TRBJ2-1; 11 bases agree with TRBD2. Germline V lookup: CDR1 SNHLY, CDR2 FYNNEI. The V and J ends lost 9 bases and 3 bases, in that order; junction bases with no gene match: 4. The CDR3 contains 14 residues. The CDR3 loop is CASTGTSGYNEQFF. The CDR3 nucleotides are TGTGCCAGTACCGGGACTAGCGGCTACAATGAGCAGTTCTTC.

The genes are TRBV15 and TRBJ1-5; 10 positions match TRBD1. The CDR3 is 15 residues long. Per the germline V gene, CDR1 is LNHNV and CDR2 is YYDKDF (reference sequence). Trimming cost V 0 bases and J 6 bases; bases outside gene matches: 2. CDR3 protein: CATSRDDRGRQPQHF. The CDR3 nucleotides are TGTGCCACCAGCAGAGACGACAGGGGGCGTCAGCCCCAGCATTTT.

The J gene is TRBJ2-7, the V gene TRBV4-1; 9 bases fit TRBD2. The CDR3 contains 15 residues. Unmatched junction bases numbered 2, after V lost 2 bases and J lost 0 bases. Germline V lookup: CDR1 MGHRA, CDR2 YSYEKL. The CDR3 protein is CASSQLAGSSYEQYF. DNA for the CDR3: TGCGCCAGCAGCCAACTAGCGGGGAGCTCCTACGAGCAGTACTTC.

J is TRBJ2-6 and V is TRBV25-1; the D gene is possibly TRBD1 (6 bases). The CDR3 length is 18 residues. Looked up from germline, CDR1 is MGHDK and CDR2 is SYGVNS. The V gene lost 3 bases and the J gene lost 0 bases, with 15 bases spanning the gap. The CDR3 spells CASSDAAGVLSGANVLTF. The CDR3 region has the DNA TGTGCCAGCAGTGATGCCGCAGGGGTGCTCTCTGGGGCCAACGTCCTGACTTTC.